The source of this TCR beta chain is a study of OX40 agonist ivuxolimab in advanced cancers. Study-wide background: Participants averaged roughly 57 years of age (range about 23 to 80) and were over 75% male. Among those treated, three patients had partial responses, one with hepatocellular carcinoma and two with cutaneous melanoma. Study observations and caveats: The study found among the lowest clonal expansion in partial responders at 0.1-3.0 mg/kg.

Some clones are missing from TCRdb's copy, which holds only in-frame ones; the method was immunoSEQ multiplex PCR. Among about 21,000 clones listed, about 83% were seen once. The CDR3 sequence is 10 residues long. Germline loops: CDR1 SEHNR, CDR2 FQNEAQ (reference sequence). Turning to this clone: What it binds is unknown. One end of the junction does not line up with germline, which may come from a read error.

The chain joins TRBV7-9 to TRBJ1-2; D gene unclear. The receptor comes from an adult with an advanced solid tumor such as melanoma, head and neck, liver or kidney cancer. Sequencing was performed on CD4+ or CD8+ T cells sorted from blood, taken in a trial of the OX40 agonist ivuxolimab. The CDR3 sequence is CASSLEGPRF. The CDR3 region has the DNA TGTGCCAGCAGCTTAGAAGGGCCAAGGTTC.